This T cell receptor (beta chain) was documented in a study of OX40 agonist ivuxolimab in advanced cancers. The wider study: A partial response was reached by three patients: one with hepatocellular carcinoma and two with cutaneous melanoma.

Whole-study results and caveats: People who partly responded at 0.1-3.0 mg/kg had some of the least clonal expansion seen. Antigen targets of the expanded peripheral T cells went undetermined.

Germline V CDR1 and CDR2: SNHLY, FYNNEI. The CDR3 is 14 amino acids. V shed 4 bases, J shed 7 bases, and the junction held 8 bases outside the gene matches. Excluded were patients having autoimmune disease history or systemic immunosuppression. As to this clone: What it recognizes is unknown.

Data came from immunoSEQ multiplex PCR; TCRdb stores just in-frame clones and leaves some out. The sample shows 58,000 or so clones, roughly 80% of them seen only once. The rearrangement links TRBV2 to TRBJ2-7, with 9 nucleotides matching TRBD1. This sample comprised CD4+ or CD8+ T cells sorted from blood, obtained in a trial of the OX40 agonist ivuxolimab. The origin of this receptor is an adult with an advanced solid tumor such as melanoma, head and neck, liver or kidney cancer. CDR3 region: CASSVDRGKGEQYF. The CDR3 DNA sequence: TGTGCCAGCAGTGTCGACAGGGGGAAGGGGGAGCAGTACTTC.